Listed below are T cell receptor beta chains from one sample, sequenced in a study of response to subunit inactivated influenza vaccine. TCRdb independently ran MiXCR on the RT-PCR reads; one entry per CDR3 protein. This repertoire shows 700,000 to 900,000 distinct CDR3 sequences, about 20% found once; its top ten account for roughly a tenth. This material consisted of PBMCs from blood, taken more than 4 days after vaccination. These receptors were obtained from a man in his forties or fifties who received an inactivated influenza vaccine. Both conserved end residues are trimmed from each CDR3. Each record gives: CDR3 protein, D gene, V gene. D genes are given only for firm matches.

CDR3 protein: ASSLLQGYQETQY; D gene: TRBD1; V gene: TRBV28
CDR3 protein: ASSSREGGELF; D gene: NA; V gene: TRBV12-3/TRBV12-4
CDR3 protein: SASKGPGNYEQY; D gene: NA; V gene: TRBV20-1
CDR3 protein: ASSLGGQGQGKLF; D gene: TRBD1; V gene: TRBV7-2
CDR3 protein: ASSRTREFTDTQY; D gene: TRBD2; V gene: TRBV7-2
CDR3 protein: ATSDTAGAGNTGELF; D gene: NA; V gene: TRBV24-1
CDR3 protein: SVEEWEVGTDTQY; D gene: NA; V gene: TRBV29-1
CDR3 protein: ASSDTGPRDTQY; D gene: NA; V gene: TRBV10-1
CDR3 protein: ASSAADRPYEQY; D gene: TRBD1; V gene: TRBV5-6
CDR3 protein: ASSKGETGDNYGYT; D gene: NA; V gene: TRBV21-1
CDR3 protein: ASSLDGRSNEKLF; D gene: NA; V gene: TRBV5-1
CDR3 protein: ASSMDRGFYNEQF; D gene: TRBD1; V gene: TRBV7-9
CDR3 protein: ASSQGMGEQY; D gene: NA; V gene: TRBV25-1
CDR3 protein: ASSLTGHGAYEQY; D gene: NA; V gene: TRBV7-2
CDR3 protein: ASSSGTSGIEQY; D gene: TRBD2; V gene: TRBV7-6
CDR3 protein: ASSLARVRGGPYEQC; D gene: TRBD2; V gene: TRBV7-9
CDR3 protein: ASSRRQGADTGELF; D gene: TRBD1; V gene: TRBV10-2
CDR3 protein: ASSLDGTSGGTQY; D gene: TRBD2; V gene: TRBV5-1
CDR3 protein: ASSLDGRIQPQH; D gene: NA; V gene: TRBV7-8
CDR3 protein: ASSYVGGRETQY; D gene: NA; V gene: TRBV6-2/TRBV6-3
CDR3 protein: ASSLGVAGFRQF; D gene: TRBD2; V gene: TRBV12-3/TRBV12-4
CDR3 protein: ASSGGYTDTQY; D gene: NA; V gene: TRBV2
CDR3 protein: AISESMVSYEQY; D gene: NA; V gene: TRBV10-3
CDR3 protein: ASSQDKAVEKLF; D gene: NA; V gene: TRBV4-3
CDR3 protein: ASSVAGVAGGQKTQY; D gene: TRBD2; V gene: TRBV7-2
CDR3 protein: AISESAWVQY; D gene: NA; V gene: TRBV10-3
CDR3 protein: ASSLGLTSGSGEQY; D gene: TRBD2; V gene: TRBV12-3/TRBV12-4
CDR3 protein: ASSSGQGNTEAF; D gene: TRBD1; V gene: TRBV5-1
CDR3 protein: ASSFGGAEGYT; D gene: NA; V gene: TRBV12-3/TRBV12-4
CDR3 protein: AIQGARDQPQH; D gene: TRBD1; V gene: TRBV10-3
CDR3 protein: SAGLAGGGASYNEQF; D gene: TRBD2; V gene: TRBV20-1
CDR3 protein: ASSFSGRVANEQF; D gene: TRBD2; V gene: TRBV27
CDR3 protein: ASSYQTSGRLSTLQLYEQY; D gene: TRBD2; V gene: TRBV6-2/TRBV6-3
CDR3 protein: SAAPSSAGSYEQY; D gene: NA; V gene: TRBV20-1
CDR3 protein: ASGVYAGTQY; D gene: NA; V gene: TRBV12-5
CDR3 protein: ASSPLGLAGGLYNEQF; D gene: TRBD2; V gene: TRBV11-2
CDR3 protein: ASRGGWKATKNIQY; D gene: NA; V gene: TRBV6-1
CDR3 protein: ASGTGRRGYEQY; D gene: TRBD1; V gene: TRBV28
CDR3 protein: ASSPGLTTDTQY; D gene: NA; V gene: TRBV18
CDR3 protein: SATYRDRGSSYNSPLH; D gene: TRBD1; V gene: TRBV20-1
CDR3 protein: SARLAGIRNEQF; D gene: TRBD2; V gene: TRBV20-1
CDR3 protein: ASSLVGSRSGYT; D gene: NA; V gene: TRBV7-9
CDR3 protein: ASSEFSRAGNYNEQF; D gene: NA; V gene: TRBV6-1
CDR3 protein: ASSLRRTSSHMETQY; D gene: NA; V gene: TRBV5-1
CDR3 protein: ASSSRLGGPFYEQY; D gene: NA; V gene: TRBV28
CDR3 protein: SARDRSSGANVLT; D gene: NA; V gene: TRBV20-1
CDR3 protein: ASSQDGYSGVTGANVLT; D gene: NA; V gene: TRBV4-2
CDR3 protein: SASGLSGGEQY; D gene: TRBD2; V gene: TRBV20-1
CDR3 protein: ASSFGQPNEKLF; D gene: NA; V gene: TRBV12-3/TRBV12-4
CDR3 protein: ASLGLAGTRLDPSSYNEQF; D gene: NA; V gene: TRBV6-2/TRBV6-3
CDR3 protein: ARSPDSTYEQY; D gene: NA; V gene: TRBV4-1
CDR3 protein: ASSLIAGYYNEQF; D gene: TRBD2; V gene: TRBV10-2
CDR3 protein: ASSQRRGYTGELF; D gene: NA; V gene: TRBV5-1
CDR3 protein: SARDRTGIDYGYT; D gene: TRBD1; V gene: TRBV20-1
CDR3 protein: ASSFASEETQY; D gene: NA; V gene: TRBV7-2